Sequencing of this TCR beta chain was carried out in a study of T-cell memory formation after mild COVID-19. Study findings and constraints: Contracting CD4+ clones sat mainly in CM and EM; CD8+ in EMRA.

TCRdb fed the 5' RACE reads into MiXCR, producing one record per CDR3 protein. The table has 110,000 to 150,000 distinct CDR3 sequences, under 30% seen once. A note on this clonotype: The antigen remains unidentified.

The sequencing sample was made of PBMCs or a T cell subset sorted from them (not recorded which). This TCR was sampled from an adult woman who had mild COVID-19 (a few samples of this study predate the infection). Cell type and time point are not known.

The CDR3 protein is CASSPRGQLYGYTF. CDR3 DNA: TGTGCCAGCAGCCCGCGAGGACAGCTGTACGGCTACACCTTC. V and J are TRBV6-6 and TRBJ1-2; D is perhaps TRBD1 (6 bases). Germline V lookup: CDR1 MNHNY, CDR2 SVGAGI (reference sequence). V dropped 6 bases and J dropped 8 bases, with 19 bases sitting between them. The CDR3 runs 14 residues.